These 18 T cell receptor beta chains came from one sample sequenced in a study of blood T cell repertoires in COVID-19. The method was immunoSEQ multiplex PCR; TCRdb's version includes in-frame clones alone and lacks a portion of them. The sample yields roughly 81,000 clones, roughly 90% seen once. Material for sequencing was peripheral blood. These TCRs come from a man between 65 and 85 years old with active or convalescent COVID-19.

The V gene is TRBV6-1, the J gene TRBJ1-6; 10 bases agree with TRBD1. The CDR3 has 17 amino acids. CDR1 is MNHNS, CDR2 SASEGT, per germline. With 3 bases clipped from V and 0 bases from J, the junction kept 2 bases outside the gene matches. DNA for the CDR3: TGTGCCAGCAGTGACAGGACAGGGGGCTCCTATAATTCACCCCTCCACTTT. This sequence encodes CASSDRTGGSYNSPLHF.

The V and J genes are TRBV19 and TRBJ1-2; maybe TRBD1 (5 bases). V lost 1 base to trimming and J lost 6 bases, with 15 bases between them. Germline CDR1 reads LNHDA; CDR2 reads SQIVND (reference sequence). This CDR3 is 15 amino acids long. The CDR3 nucleotides read TGTGCCAGTAGTATAGCGGATCAGGGCATTCATGGCTACACCTTC. Translating it yields CASSIADQGIHGYTF.

This sequence joins TRBV14 and TRBJ1-1; the D gene is possibly TRBD1 (6 bases). Germline V gene lookup returns CDR1 SGHDN and CDR2 FVKESK. The length of the CDR3 is 14 residues. The ends were cut back, 5 bases at V and 2 bases at J, with 12 bases in the middle. CDR3 DNA sequence: TGTGCCAGCAGCATACTCGGGACAAACACTGAAGCTTTCTTT. Its translation: CASSILGTNTEAFF.

V usage is TRBV10-1 and J usage is TRBJ1-2, with unresolved D. CDR1 and CDR2 from the germline V gene are WNHNN and SYGVQD (reference sequence). V was trimmed by 8 bases and J by 8 bases, leaving 27 bases between them. The CDR3 loop spans 16 amino acids. DNA of the CDR3: TGCGCCAGCCATCCTTCCCAGACACGGCCCCCGCTAGGCTACACCTTC. Translation gives CASHPSQTRPPLGYTF.

The chain combines TRBV6-5 with TRBJ2-3, with TRBD1 as a possible D gene (5 bases). The CDR3 totals 16 residues. With 0 bases removed from V and 2 bases from J, the gap between germline ends came to 12 bases. In germline, CDR1 is MNHEY, CDR2 SVGAGI. The CDR3 DNA reads TGTGCCAGCAGTTACTCGGAAGGGGTTTCCACAGATACGCAGTATTTT. Amino acids: CASSYSEGVSTDTQYF.

The V gene is TRBV6-2 or TRBV6-3, the J gene TRBJ2-2, with D unresolved. Between the trimmed V and J ends, which lost 6 bases and 6 bases, there was a span of 14 bases. Germline lookup yields CDR1 MNHEY and CDR2 SVGEGT. The CDR3 is made up of 14 amino acids. The CDR3 spells CASSRVALAGELFF. The CDR3 nucleotides are TGTGCCAGCAGCCGCGTTGCGTTGGCCGGGGAGCTGTTTTTT.

V usage is TRBV7-9 and J usage is TRBJ1-4, with 8 nucleotides matching TRBD1. The CDR3 loop spans 15 amino acids. V lost 2 bases to trimming and J lost 7 bases; unmatched junction nucleotides: 6. Germline V gene lookup returns CDR1 SEHNR and CDR2 FQNEAQ (reference sequence). The CDR3 loop is CASSLTAGGGEKLFF. CDR3 sequence (DNA): TGTGCCAGCAGCTTAACCGCAGGGGGCGGTGAAAAACTGTTTTTT.

This clone turned up a few times. V gene TRBV5-4 combines with J gene TRBJ1-2, with 7 bases aligning to TRBD1. This CDR3 has 12 amino acids. Germline V CDR1 and CDR2: SGHNT, YYREEE (reference sequence). Trimming at V came to 1 base and at J to 8 bases, leaving 2 bases not matched to a gene. CDR3 DNA: TGTGCCAGCAGCTTGTACAGGGGAGGCTACACCTTC. Protein product: CASSLYRGGYTF.

The V and J genes are TRBV21-1 and TRBJ2-1; TRBD1, the table's D call, lacks a check against the DNA. TRBV21-1 is noted as a pseudogene. CDR3 length equals 18 residues. CDR3 DNA: TGTGCCAGCAAAGGACAGGCGGGGCCGGCGTGGGCCTACAATGAGCAGTTCTTC. This translates into CASKGQAGPAWAYNEQFF.

The genes are TRBV4-2 and TRBJ1-1; D gene ambiguous. Trimming cost V 2 bases and J 1 base, with 8 bases left between them. CDR1 is LGHNA and CDR2 is YNFKEQ in the germline V gene. The CDR3 contains 14 residues. CDR3: CASSQSASNTEAFF. The CDR3 DNA sequence: TGTGCCAGCAGCCAATCAGCGTCGAACACTGAAGCTTTCTTT.

This chain joins TRBV7-3 and TRBJ2-1, with TRBD2 matching 8 bases. V trimming: 5 bases; J trimming: 7 bases; junction bases outside the gene matches: 16. The CDR3 totals 17 residues. The germline gives CDR1 SGHTA, CDR2 FQGTGA. CDR3 region: CASSPSGGTRSLNEQFF. Written as DNA, the CDR3 is TGTGCCAGCAGCCCGTCGGGCGGGACTAGATCTTTAAATGAGCAGTTCTTC.

The genes are TRBV2 and TRBJ1-5; tentatively, D is TRBD1 (5 bases). This CDR3 has 14 residues. Germline CDR1 SNHLY, CDR2 FYNNEI. V lost 6 bases and J lost 4, with 13 bases in between. CDR3 in amino acids: CASSGPGMNQPQHF. The CDR3 bases are TGTGCCAGCAGCGGTCCAGGGATGAATCAGCCCCAGCATTTT.

V usage is TRBV7-2 and J usage is TRBJ1-1; D is unclear. Germline CDR1 is SGHTA and CDR2 is FQGNSA. The CDR3 has 13 residues. Trimming removed 3 bases from V and 7 bases from J, with 12 bases in between. This CDR3 reads CASSFSQGVEAFF. The CDR3 DNA sequence: TGTGCCAGCAGCTTTTCCCAAGGAGTTGAAGCTTTCTTT.

The V and J genes are TRBV19 and TRBJ1-1; D not resolved. Germline CDR1 is LNHDA and CDR2 is SQIVND (reference sequence). V lost 7 bases and J 6 bases, leaving 9 bases between the germline ends. This CDR3 comprises 11 residues. In nucleotides, the CDR3 is TGTGCCAGTACCCAGGTCTCTGAAGCTTTCTTT. This sequence encodes CASTQVSEAFF.

The rearrangement links TRBV5-5 to TRBJ1-5, with 8 positions matching TRBD1. V dropped 3 bases and J dropped 3; count of bases not matched to a gene: 5. The CDR3 is 15 residues long. Looked up from germline, CDR1 is SGHKS and CDR2 is YYEKEE (reference sequence). The CDR3 DNA reads as TGTGCCAGCAGCTCTTGGACAGGGCCCAATCAGCCCCAGCATTTT. Translation: CASSSWTGPNQPQHF.

The rearrangement joins TRBV28 to TRBJ1-4, with 7 bases identical to TRBD1. V shed 2 bases, J shed 8 bases, and the junction held 5 bases outside the gene matches. The CDR3 runs to 14 residues. Germline V gene lookup returns CDR1 MDHEN and CDR2 SYDVKM. The DNA of the CDR3 is TGTGCCAGCAGTTTAGAGGGGGCACGGGAAAAACTGTTTTTT. Translated: CASSLEGAREKLFF.

The chain carries TRBV10-2 and TRBJ1-1; the D is unclear. The ends were cut back, 4 bases at V and 4 bases at J, with 13 bases in the middle. Germline V lookup: CDR1 WSHSY, CDR2 SAAADI. The CDR3 is made up of 14 amino acids. The CDR3 here is CASSGTREATEAFF. CDR3 coding DNA: TGCGCCAGCAGTGGAACTAGGGAGGCCACTGAAGCTTTCTTT.

The gene calls are TRBV7-9 and TRBJ2-7, with TRBD1 matching over 8 bases. This CDR3 region has 13 residues. The ends lost 5 bases at V and 5 bases at J; junction bases unmatched: 5. Germline V gene data show CDR1 as SEHNR and CDR2 as FQNEAQ (reference sequence). The CDR3 loop reads CASSPRGPDEQYF. CDR3 DNA sequence: TGTGCCAGCAGCCCCAGGGGGCCCGACGAGCAGTACTTC.